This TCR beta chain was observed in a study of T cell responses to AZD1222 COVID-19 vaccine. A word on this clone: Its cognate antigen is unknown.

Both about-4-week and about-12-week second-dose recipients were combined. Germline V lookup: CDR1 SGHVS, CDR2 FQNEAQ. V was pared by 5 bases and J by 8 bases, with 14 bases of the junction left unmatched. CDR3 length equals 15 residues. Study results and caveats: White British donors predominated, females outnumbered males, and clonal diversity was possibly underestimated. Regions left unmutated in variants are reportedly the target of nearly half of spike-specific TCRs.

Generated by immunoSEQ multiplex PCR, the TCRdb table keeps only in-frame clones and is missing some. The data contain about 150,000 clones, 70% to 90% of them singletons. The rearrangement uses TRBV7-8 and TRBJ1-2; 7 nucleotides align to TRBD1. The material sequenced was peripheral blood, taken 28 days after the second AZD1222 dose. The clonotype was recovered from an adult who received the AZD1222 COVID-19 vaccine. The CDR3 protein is CASSPQGRQLQGYTF. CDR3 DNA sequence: TGTGCCAGCAGCCCACAGGGGCGACAGCTTCAGGGCTACACCTTC. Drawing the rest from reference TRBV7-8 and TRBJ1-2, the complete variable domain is GAGVSQSPRYKVAKRGQDVALRCDPISGHVSLFWYQQALGQGPEFLTYFQNEAQLDKSGLPSDRFFAERPEGSVSTLKIQRTQQEDSAVYLCASSPQGRQLQGYTFGSGTRLTVV.